This TCR beta chain was sequenced in a study of tumor T cells in aggressive B-cell lymphoma. The CDR3 spans 15 residues. CDR1 is SSHAT, CDR2 FNYEAQ, per germline (reference sequence). Profiled with immunoSEQ multiplex PCR; TCRdb holds only in-frame clones, not every one. The data show fewer than 4,500 clones, around 79% seen once. The chain couples TRBV7-7 to TRBJ2-7, with 7 bases identical to TRBD2. Sequencing input: tumor tissue. This sequence was found in an adult with diffuse large B cell lymphoma. The CDR3 region has the DNA TGTGTTAGCAGTAAGCCGGGGGGTGTCTCCTACGAGCAGTACTTC. Translation gives CVSSKPGGVSYEQYF.